The 4 T cell receptor beta chains below come from one sample, sequenced in a study of cytomegalovirus exposure and HLA in healthy donors. PCR involved 60 Vbeta and 13 Jbeta primers. This table comes from immunoSEQ multiplex PCR, and its TCRdb copy is limited to in-frame clones, with some not included. This sample has tens of thousands of clones; 65% to 85% occur once, and the top ten carry roughly 4.5%. Sequencing was performed on PBMCs. These receptors were obtained from a man in his sixties in good health and CMV-seropositive.

V gene TRBV10-2 combines with J gene TRBJ1-1, with D tentatively TRBD1 (6 bases). The CDR3 covers 15 residues. CDR1 is WSHSY, CDR2 SAAADI, per germline. Trimming left V 8 bases short and J 1 base short, with 17 bases between. The CDR3 loop is CASRKTTGSNTEAFF. CDR3 sequence (DNA): TGCGCCAGCCGAAAGACGACAGGTTCGAACACTGAAGCTTTCTTT.

This clone was observed a handful of times. The chain has TRBV4-1 and TRBJ2-2; TRBD2 aligns across 14 bases. Looked up from germline, CDR1 is MGHRA and CDR2 is YSYEKL. The CDR3 length is 16 residues. V was pared by 7 bases and J by 3 bases, with 4 bases of the junction left unmatched. CDR3 nucleotide sequence: TGCGCCAGCAAGAGACTAGCGGGAGGGGACACCGGGGAGCTGTTTTTT. It is translated as CASKRLAGGDTGELFF.

J is TRBJ2-5 and V is TRBV7-9; no definite D call. The J call may be incorrect, as the DNA end agrees better with TRBJ2-7. The CDR3 is 12 amino acids. From germline, CDR1 is SEHNR and CDR2 FQNEAQ (reference sequence). CDR3 in amino acids: CASSLVGYEQYF. CDR3 DNA sequence: TGTGCCAGCAGCTTAGTCGGGTACGAGCAGTACTTC.

The rearrangement joins TRBV6-6 to TRBJ2-5; possible D gene TRBD1, 5 bases. Germline assignment: CDR1 MNHNY and CDR2 SVGAGI (reference sequence). V shed 6 bases and J shed 0 bases, with 11 bases lying between them. CDR3 size: 14 residues. CDR3 sequence reads: CASRTTDYQETQYF. As DNA, the CDR3 is TGTGCCAGCAGGACGACAGATTACCAAGAGACCCAGTACTTC.